A selection of T cell receptor beta chains follows, all from one sample in a study of T cells after somatic rescue of genetic block. Data came from immunoSEQ multiplex PCR; TCRdb stores just in-frame clones and leaves some out. The profile shows approximately 88,000 clones, 70% to 90% of them singletons. Sequencing used peripheral blood mononuclear cells (PBMCs). The receptor set was obtained from a woman between 18 and 29 years old. CDR3s leave out the opening cysteine and the closing phenylalanine or tryptophan.

TRBV7-9 ASSLGGGQAYQPQH
TRBV5-1 ASSLPSGTSGEWNYEQY
TRBV11-2 ASSFGGGASKLF
TRBV7-9 ASSSFRDPSLEKLF
TRBV6-5 ASSYRQSPGYGYT
TRBV5-1 ASSLQVENTEAF
TRBV30 AWSGPQETQY
TRBV4-3 ASSPLRAGSNEQF
TRBV15 ATKGLAGGPSYNEQF
TRBV29-1 SVEGLAGNLYEQY
TRBV28 ASRVFRISGRFPAYNEQF
TRBV7-8 ASSLGGGPAIRRGS
TRBV11-2 ASSLSAPLGVNYGYT
TRBV9 ASSVGLTSEFNEQF
TRBV18 ASSPDAGRAF
TRBV4-1 ASSQDREGYSGNTIY
TRBV11-3 ASSLELAGGPYNEQF
TRBV2 ASRNRRGYEQY
TRBV7-3 ASSPGLAAKQF
TRBV9 ASSGGPSNQPQH
TRBV27 ASGRGANEQF
TRBV13 ATSDGSGANVLT
TRBV6-6 ASSYTGRGDEQF
TRBV2 ASTLDRAEGEKLF
TRBV5-6 ASSFRGGNPYNEQF
TRBV27 ASSLKGYGYT
TRBV15 ATRDYTEAF
TRBV28 ASSFRGRGTDTQY
TRBV5-1 ASSPHGDGLVYEQY
TRBV28 ASTTPGQGLWGYT
TRBV19 ASSPRDTRGGEQY
TRBV6-1 AIRADLNTEAF
TRBV7-2 ASTERLAGTQETQY
TRBV27 ASSSGLAGPYNEQF
TRBV4-1 ASSPGVRQPQH
TRBV6-4 ASSGGSYNEQF
TRBV29-1 SVGSGANYGYT
TRBV5-1 ASSAGTGSPSSGNTIY
TRBV29-1 SVDVRDPAYGYT
TRBV7-9 ASRRETGWYEQF
TRBV5-1 ASSQATGISYGYT
TRBV5-1 ASSLPGSGGVSEQY
TRBV7-2 ASSQGSGYNEQF
TRBV4-1 ASSQGPPGVQPQH
TRBV28 ASSLSGTGEGEQY
TRBV6-4 ASSDDAGSYNEQF
TRBV19 ASSTLEDSTGELF
TRBV5-1 ASSLAAGGTGELF
TRBV9 ASNRKTGELF
TRBV15 ATSRDGQGASNQPQH
TRBV13 ASSLLRDEQY
TRBV30 AWSVTGGRLNEQF
TRBV19 ASSMRTGGGGYT
TRBV5-1 ASSLAEETQY
TRBV30 AWRRGLADTDTQY